The 8 T cell receptor beta chains given below trace back to one sample, sequenced in a study of shared clonotypes between healthy human individuals. This table comes from immunoSEQ multiplex PCR, and its TCRdb copy is limited to in-frame clones, with some not included. The sample has 850,000 to 1,100,000 clones, roughly 80% seen once. Input material: memory CD4+ T cells from PBMCs. Subset defined: CD45RA-negative fraction. Receptors were obtained from a man younger than 30 in good health. Some clones in this sample may be carry-over from other donors' samples.

A single count supports this clone. The rearrangement links TRBV11-3 to TRBJ2-7; D perhaps matches TRBD1 (6 bases). Trimming stripped 5 bases from V and 5 bases from J, with 19 bases between. There are 15 residues in the CDR3. Germline V gene lookup returns CDR1 SGHNT and CDR2 YENEEA. The DNA of the CDR3 is TGTGCCAGCAGCCGAACAGGGCTTCCAGTGAACGAGCAGTACTTC. Residues: CASSRTGLPVNEQYF.

DNA for the CDR3: TGTGCCAGCAGTTACTCGAGACAGATCAATGAGCAGTTCTTC. Amino acid sequence: CASSYSRQINEQFF. The chain joins TRBV6-5 to TRBJ2-1, with D possibly matching TRBD1 (5 bases). The CDR3 contains 14 residues. Germline lookup yields CDR1 MNHEY and CDR2 SVGAGI. V was clipped by 0 bases and J by 6 bases, with 9 bases between them.

V usage is TRBV2 and J usage is TRBJ2-1, with unresolved D. From germline, CDR1 is SNHLY and CDR2 FYNNEI. The CDR3 extends over 13 amino acids. V was trimmed by 4 bases and J by 7 bases, leaving 11 bases between them. This CDR3 reads CASSGNLANEQFF. CDR3 nucleotide sequence: TGTGCCAGCAGTGGGAACCTGGCGAATGAGCAGTTCTTC. Full variable domain (missing parts from reference TRBV2 and TRBJ2-1): EPEVTQTPSHQVTQMGQEVILRCVPISNHLYFYWYRQILGQKVEFLVSFYNNEISEKSEIFDDQFSVERPDGSNFTLKIRSTKLEDSAMYFCASSGNLANEQFFGPGTRLTVL.

This chain joins TRBV23-1 and TRBJ2-2; 8 nucleotides line up with TRBD1. TRBV23-1 is sorted into the ORF group, with uncertain function. This CDR3 region has 16 residues. The V gene end was trimmed by 7 bases and the J gene end by 2 bases; junction bases not matched to a gene: 9. In DNA, the CDR3 is TGCGCCAGCATCAGACAGGGGCGACTTAACACCGGGGAGCTGTTTTTT. This translates into CASIRQGRLNTGELFF.

V and J are TRBV5-1 and TRBJ2-5; D may be TRBD1 (6 bases). CDR3 length: 16 residues. Germline values: CDR1 SGHRS, CDR2 YFSETQ. V was clipped by 6 bases and J by 5 bases, with 23 bases between them. CDR3 nucleotides: TGCGCCAGCACCGAATATCCAGGCGCAGGGGAGGAGACCCAGTACTTC. It encodes CASTEYPGAGEETQYF.

This clone was detected a few times. The chain joins TRBV15 to TRBJ1-1; D may be TRBD1 (5 bases). Germline V CDR1 and CDR2: LNHNV, YYDKDF (reference sequence). V dropped 1 base and J dropped 0 bases, with 9 bases sitting between them. The CDR3 contains 15 residues. CDR3 DNA: TGTGCCACCAGCAGAGGAGGGGACCTGAACACTGAAGCTTTCTTT. Translating gives CATSRGGDLNTEAFF.

V and J are TRBV4-2 and TRBJ2-7; 7 bases match TRBD1. This CDR3 contains 13 residues. The germline gives CDR1 LGHNA, CDR2 YNFKEQ. V lost 5 bases, J lost 3 bases, and 4 bases stayed unmatched. CDR3 nucleotides: TGTGCCAGCAGCGGGGACAGTGTCTACGAGCAGTACTTC. Its protein is CASSGDSVYEQYF.

V usage is TRBV7-5 and J usage is TRBJ2-1; TRBD1 is the table's D call, not checked against the DNA. TRBV7-5 is deemed a pseudogene. The CDR3 runs 13 residues. The CDR3 coding sequence is TGTGTCAGAAGCCAGATCTTTCACAATGAGCAGTTCTTC. Protein sequence: CVRSQIFHNEQFF.